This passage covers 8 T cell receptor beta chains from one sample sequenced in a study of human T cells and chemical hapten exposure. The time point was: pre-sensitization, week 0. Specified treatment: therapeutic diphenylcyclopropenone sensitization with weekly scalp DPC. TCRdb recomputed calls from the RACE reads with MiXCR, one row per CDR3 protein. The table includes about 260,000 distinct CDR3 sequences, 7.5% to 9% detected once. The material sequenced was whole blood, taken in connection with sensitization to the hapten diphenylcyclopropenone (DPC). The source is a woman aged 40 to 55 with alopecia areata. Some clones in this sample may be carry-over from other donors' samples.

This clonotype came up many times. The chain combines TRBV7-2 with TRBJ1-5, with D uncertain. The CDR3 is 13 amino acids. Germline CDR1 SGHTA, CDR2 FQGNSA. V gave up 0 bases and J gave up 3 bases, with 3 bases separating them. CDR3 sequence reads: CASSLAFNQPQHF. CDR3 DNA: TGTGCCAGCAGCTTAGCATTCAATCAGCCCCAGCATTTT. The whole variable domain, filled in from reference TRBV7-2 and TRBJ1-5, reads GAGVSQSPSNKVTEKGKDVELRCDPISGHTALYWYRQSLGQGLEFLIYFQGNSAPDKSGLPSDRFSAERTGGSVSTLTIQRTQQEDSAVYLCASSLAFNQPQHFGDGTRLSIL.

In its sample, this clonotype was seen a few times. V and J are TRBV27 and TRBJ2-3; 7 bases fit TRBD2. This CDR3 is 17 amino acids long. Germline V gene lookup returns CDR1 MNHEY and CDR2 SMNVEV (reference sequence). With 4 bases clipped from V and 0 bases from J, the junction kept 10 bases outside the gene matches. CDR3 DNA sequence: TGTGCCAGCAGTTGGGTAGCGGGCCCGACTAGCACAGATACGCAGTATTTT. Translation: CASSWVAGPTSTDTQYF.

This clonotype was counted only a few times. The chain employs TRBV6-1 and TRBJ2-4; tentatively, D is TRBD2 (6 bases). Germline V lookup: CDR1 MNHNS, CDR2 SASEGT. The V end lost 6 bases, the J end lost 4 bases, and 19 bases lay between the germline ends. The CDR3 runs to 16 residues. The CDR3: CASSPRAGLSKNIQYF. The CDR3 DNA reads TGTGCCAGCAGCCCCAGGGCGGGACTGTCAAAAAACATTCAGTACTTC.

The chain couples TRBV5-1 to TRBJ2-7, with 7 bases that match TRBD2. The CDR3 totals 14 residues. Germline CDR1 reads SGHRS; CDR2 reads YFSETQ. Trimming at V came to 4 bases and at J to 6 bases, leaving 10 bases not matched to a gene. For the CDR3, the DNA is TGCGCCAGCAGCAGCTGGGCGGGAGACGGCGAGCAGTACTTC. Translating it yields CASSSWAGDGEQYF.

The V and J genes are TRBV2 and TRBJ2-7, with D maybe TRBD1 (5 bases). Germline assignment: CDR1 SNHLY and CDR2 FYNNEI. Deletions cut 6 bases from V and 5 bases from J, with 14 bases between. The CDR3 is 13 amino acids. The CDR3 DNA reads TGTGCCAGCAGGATACAGGTGGGCCACGAGCAGTACTTC. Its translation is CASRIQVGHEQYF. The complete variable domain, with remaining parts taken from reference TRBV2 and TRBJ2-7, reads EPEVTQTPSHQVTQMGQEVILRCVPISNHLYFYWYRQILGQKVEFLVSFYNNEISEKSEIFDDQFSVERPDGSNFTLKIRSTKLEDSAMYFCASRIQVGHEQYFGPGTRLTVT.

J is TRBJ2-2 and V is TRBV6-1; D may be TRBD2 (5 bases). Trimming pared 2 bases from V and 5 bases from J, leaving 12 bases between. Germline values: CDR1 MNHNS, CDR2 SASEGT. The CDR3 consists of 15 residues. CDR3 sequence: CASSEWSGVTGELFF. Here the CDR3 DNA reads TGTGCCAGCAGTGAATGGAGCGGAGTAACCGGGGAGCTGTTTTTT.

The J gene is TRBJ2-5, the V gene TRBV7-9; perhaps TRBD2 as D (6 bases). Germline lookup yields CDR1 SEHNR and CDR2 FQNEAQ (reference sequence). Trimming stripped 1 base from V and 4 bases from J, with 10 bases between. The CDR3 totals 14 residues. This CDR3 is CASSLEGGAETQYF. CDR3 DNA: TGTGCCAGCAGCTTAGAAGGCGGGGCAGAGACCCAGTACTTC.

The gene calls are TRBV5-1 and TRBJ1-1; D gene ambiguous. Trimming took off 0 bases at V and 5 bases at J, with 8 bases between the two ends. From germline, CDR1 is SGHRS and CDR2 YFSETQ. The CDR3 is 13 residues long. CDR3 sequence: CASSLEVRTEAFF. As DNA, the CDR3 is TGCGCCAGCAGCTTGGAGGTGCGGACTGAAGCTTTCTTT.